The subject of this entry is one T cell receptor beta chain. Which antigen it targets is not known. Base qualities are not provided; no much larger clone lies one nucleotide away. Receptors were amplified or captured by 5' RACE. The instrument given in TCRdb is Illumina HiSeq 2000. Template switching introduced a universal primer binding site; the final cDNA contained a unique molecular identifier, enabling accurate counting of TCR cDNA molecules. Specific primers in the conserved constant-segment region were used to synthesize first-strand cDNA for TCR alpha and beta chains. To control for contamination, each cDNA library was double barcoded with a SMART-Mk sample barcode plus Illumina barcodes. Two successive PCR steps introduced TruSeq adapter sequences along with Illumina sample barcodes. The TCR alpha and beta cDNA libraries were sequenced on the Illumina HiSeq platform using custom primers. As for the original processing: Unique molecular identifiers were extracted from raw reads with MiGEC, and CDR3 positions were determined with MiXCR. Recombination models were inferred per individual with the repgenHMM and IGoR tools using an EM algorithm. The tcR package in R was used for shared clonotype analysis, with sharing normalized by the product of cloneset sizes. To study raw recombination free of thymic and clonal selection effects, out-of-frame nonproductive sequences were analyzed. The raw public data were reprocessed by TCRdb itself: fastp quality trimming at Q25, MiXCR clonotype calling, in-frame beta chains only. Each CDR3 protein gets just one entry, which takes the most common genes and DNA from the rows behind it. The V and J calls were determined by TCRdb, not by the authors. This sample lists hundreds of thousands of distinct CDR3 sequences; about a fifth were detected once. Together, the top ten hold roughly 0.5% of the sample.

Every donor was a healthy Caucasian. The twin cohort comprised three pairs of female monozygotic twins, all aged roughly 18 to 30 years. Positive isolation kits from Invitrogen were used to isolate CD4+ and CD8+ T cell populations. This specimen comes from a study of identical twins (dated by TCRdb to about 2016). About the investigation overall: The study deep-sequenced TCR alpha and beta repertoires from monozygotic twins, unrelated adults of various ages and cord blood to test whether fetal clonotypes persist. To rule out contamination, replicate twin experiments were performed at different times with different library preparation protocols. General conclusions and limits of the study: In beta out-of-frame sequences, excess twin sharing was weaker, because having fewer shared sequences lowered the signal-to-noise ratio. Invariant T cells such as MAIT and iNKT could partly confound zero-insertion analyses, although diverse VJ usage argued against such confounding for most clonotypes. Compared with coincidental sharing between unrelated individuals, out-of-frame TCR alpha sequences shared between twins showed an excess of sequences with low generation probability. Because the same donors could not be followed over many years, the conclusions depended on cross-sectional statistical analysis. Fewer insertions were carried by abundant cord blood beta clonotypes, a similar but weaker trend appeared in young adult naive repertoires, and no such trend appeared in memory repertoires. Out-of-frame TCR alpha sharing in monozygotic twins was systematically underestimated by recombination models, whereas sharing between unrelated individuals was in agreement with the recombination models.

Based on the germline V gene (reference sequence), the CDR1 and CDR2 sequences are DFQATT and SNEGSKA. V was cut back by 0 bases and J by 3 bases, leaving a gap of 8 bases between them. Its CDR3 holds 13 amino acids, cysteine through phenylalanine. Only the CDR3 DNA is retained, 39 bases long and in frame from the first base. This sample was shared with a second study, whose subject was yellow fever vaccine responses in identical twins. The second study's paper adds: The T cell response to vaccination in identical twins was reported by the authors to appear partly convergent and partly personalized. In identical twins, the study followed T cell clones that responded to the vaccine with precision.

Sequenced sample: CD4+ T cells sorted from blood. The TCR comes from a woman aged 18-29 years in good health. Here the chain combines TRBV20-1 and TRBJ1-1; the best D guess is TRBD1, with 5 bases matching. The CDR3 region reads CSARDGGDTEAFF. The DNA sequence is TGCAGTGCTAGAGATGGGGGGGACACTGAAGCTTTCTTT.